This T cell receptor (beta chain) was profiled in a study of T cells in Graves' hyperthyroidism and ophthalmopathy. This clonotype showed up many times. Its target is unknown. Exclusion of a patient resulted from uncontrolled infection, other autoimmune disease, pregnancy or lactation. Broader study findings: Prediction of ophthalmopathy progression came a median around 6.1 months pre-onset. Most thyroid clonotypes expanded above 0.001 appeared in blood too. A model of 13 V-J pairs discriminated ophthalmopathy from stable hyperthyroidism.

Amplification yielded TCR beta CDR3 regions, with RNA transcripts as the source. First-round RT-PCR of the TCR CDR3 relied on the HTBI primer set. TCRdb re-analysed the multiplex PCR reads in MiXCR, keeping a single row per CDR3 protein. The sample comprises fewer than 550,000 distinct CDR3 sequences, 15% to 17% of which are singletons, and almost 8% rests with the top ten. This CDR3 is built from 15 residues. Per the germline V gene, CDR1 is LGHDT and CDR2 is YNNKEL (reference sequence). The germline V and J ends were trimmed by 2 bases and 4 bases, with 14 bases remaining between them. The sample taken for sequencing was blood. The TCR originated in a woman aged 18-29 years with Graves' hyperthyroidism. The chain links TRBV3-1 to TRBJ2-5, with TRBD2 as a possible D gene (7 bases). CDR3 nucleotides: TGTGCCAGCAGCCAACGACGGGCGGGGGCAGAGACCCAGTACTTC. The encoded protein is CASSQRRAGAETQYF.